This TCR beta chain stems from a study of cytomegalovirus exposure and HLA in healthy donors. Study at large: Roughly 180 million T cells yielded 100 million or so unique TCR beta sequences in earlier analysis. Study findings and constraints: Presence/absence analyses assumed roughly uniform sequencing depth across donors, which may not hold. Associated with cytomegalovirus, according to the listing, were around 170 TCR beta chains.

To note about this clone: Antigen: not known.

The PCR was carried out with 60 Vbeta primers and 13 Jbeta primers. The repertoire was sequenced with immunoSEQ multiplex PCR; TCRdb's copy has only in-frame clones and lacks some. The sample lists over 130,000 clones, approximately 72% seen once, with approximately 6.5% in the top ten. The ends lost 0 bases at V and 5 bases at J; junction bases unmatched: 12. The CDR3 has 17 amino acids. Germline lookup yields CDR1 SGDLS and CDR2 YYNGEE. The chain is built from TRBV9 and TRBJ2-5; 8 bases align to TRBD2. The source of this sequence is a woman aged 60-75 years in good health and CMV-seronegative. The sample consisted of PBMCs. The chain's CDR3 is CASSVDLRGARRETQYF. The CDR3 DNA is TGTGCCAGCAGCGTAGATTTGCGGGGGGCGAGAAGGGAGACCCAGTACTTC.